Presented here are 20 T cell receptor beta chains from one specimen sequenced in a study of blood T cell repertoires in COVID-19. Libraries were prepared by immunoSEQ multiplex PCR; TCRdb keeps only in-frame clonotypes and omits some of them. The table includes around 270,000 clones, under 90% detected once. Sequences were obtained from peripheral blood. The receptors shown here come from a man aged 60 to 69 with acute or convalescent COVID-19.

The CDR3, as DNA: TGTGCCAGCAGTTCCGGGACAGGGTCGTCAGGCTACACCTTC. Translated: CASSSGTGSSGYTF. The rearrangement joins TRBV6-5 to TRBJ1-2, with TRBD1 matching 9 bases. V lost 4 bases and J lost 8; bases outside the gene matches: 8. Germline loops: CDR1 MNHEY, CDR2 SVGAGI. The CDR3 runs to 14 residues.

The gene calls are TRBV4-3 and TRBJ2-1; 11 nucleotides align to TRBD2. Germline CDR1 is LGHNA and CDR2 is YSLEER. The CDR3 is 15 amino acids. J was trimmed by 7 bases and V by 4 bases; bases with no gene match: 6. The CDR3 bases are TGCGCCAGCAGCCCGGGACTAGCGGATCTAAATGAGCAGTTCTTC. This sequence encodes CASSPGLADLNEQFF.

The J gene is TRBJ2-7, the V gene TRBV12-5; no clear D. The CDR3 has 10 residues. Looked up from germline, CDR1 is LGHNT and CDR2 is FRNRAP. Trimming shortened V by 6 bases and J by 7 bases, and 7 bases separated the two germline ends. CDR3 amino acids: CASGTQEQYF. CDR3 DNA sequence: TGTGCTAGTGGGACACAGGAGCAGTACTTC.

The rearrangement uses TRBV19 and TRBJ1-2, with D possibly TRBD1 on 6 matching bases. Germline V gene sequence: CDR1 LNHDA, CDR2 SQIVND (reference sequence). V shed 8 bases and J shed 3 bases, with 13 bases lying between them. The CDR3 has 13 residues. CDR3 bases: TGTGCCAGTTCCAGACAGGACTACTATGGCTACACCTTC. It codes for CASSRQDYYGYTF.

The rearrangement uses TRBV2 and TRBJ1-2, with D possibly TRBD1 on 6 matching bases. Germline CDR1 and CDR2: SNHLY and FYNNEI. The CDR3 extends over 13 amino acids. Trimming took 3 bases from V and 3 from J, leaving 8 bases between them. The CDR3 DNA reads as TGTGCCAGCAGTGACAAGGGGGACTATGGCTACACCTTC. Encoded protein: CASSDKGDYGYTF.

In DNA form, the CDR3 reads TGCGCCAGCAGCTTGGCGACTAGCGCAACCTACAATGAGCAGTTCTTC. Its translation: CASSLATSATYNEQFF. The chain employs TRBV5-1 and TRBJ2-1, with 8 nucleotides matching TRBD2. CDR1 and CDR2 (germline): SGHRS, YFSETQ. The CDR3 totals 16 residues. V lost 0 bases, J lost 2 bases, and 4 bases stayed unmatched. The variable domain in full, completed from reference TRBV5-1 and TRBJ2-1, reads KAGVTQTPRYLIKTRGQQVTLSCSPISGHRSVSWYQQTPGQGLQFLFEYFSETQRNKGNFPGRFSGRQFSNSRSEMNVSTLELGDSALYLCASSLATSATYNEQFFGPGTRLTVL.

CDR3: CASSDPRRGYGYTF. CDR3 nucleotides: TGTGCCAGCAGTGATCCGCGCAGGGGCTATGGCTACACCTTC. The V and J genes are TRBV2 and TRBJ1-2, with D perhaps matching TRBD1 (6 bases). The V end lost 3 bases, the J end lost 4 bases, and 12 bases lay between the germline ends. Looked up from germline, CDR1 is SNHLY and CDR2 is FYNNEI. The CDR3 extends over 14 amino acids.

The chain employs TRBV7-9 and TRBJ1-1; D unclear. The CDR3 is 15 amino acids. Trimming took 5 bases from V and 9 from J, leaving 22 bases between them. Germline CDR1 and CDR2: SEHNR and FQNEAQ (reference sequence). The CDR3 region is CASSPPRSTDTKAFF. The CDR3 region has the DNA TGTGCCAGCAGCCCCCCTAGGTCCACGGATACAAAAGCTTTCTTT.

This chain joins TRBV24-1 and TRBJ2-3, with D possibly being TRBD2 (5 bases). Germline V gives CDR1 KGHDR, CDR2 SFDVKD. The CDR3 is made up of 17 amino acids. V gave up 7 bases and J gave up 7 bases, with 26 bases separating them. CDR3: CATSNRPFQPRVNTQYF. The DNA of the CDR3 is TGTGCCACCAGCAACCGCCCCTTCCAGCCGCGGGTTAATACGCAGTATTTT.

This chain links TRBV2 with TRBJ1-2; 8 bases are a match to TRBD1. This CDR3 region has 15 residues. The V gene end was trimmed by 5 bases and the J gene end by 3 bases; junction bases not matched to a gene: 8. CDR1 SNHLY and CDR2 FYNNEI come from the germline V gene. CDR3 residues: CASSPSGQGDYGYTF. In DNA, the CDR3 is TGTGCCAGCAGTCCTTCTGGACAGGGAGACTATGGCTACACCTTC.

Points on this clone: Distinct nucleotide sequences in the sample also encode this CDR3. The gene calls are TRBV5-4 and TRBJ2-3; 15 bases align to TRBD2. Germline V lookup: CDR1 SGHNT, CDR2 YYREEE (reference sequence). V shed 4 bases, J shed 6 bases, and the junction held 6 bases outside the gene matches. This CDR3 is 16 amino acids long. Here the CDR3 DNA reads TGTGCCAGCAGCGCGGGACTAGCGGGGGGCAGGGATACGCAGTATTTT. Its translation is CASSAGLAGGRDTQYF.

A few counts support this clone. The DNA for the CDR3 is TGTGCCAGCAGCGATAACAGGGCCTCCACCGGGGAGCTGTTTTTT. This gives the protein CASSDNRASTGELFF. This rearrangement joins TRBV14 to TRBJ2-2; possible D gene TRBD1, 6 bases. Germline V gene sequence: CDR1 SGHDN, CDR2 FVKESK. The CDR3 length is 15 residues. Trimming took off 5 bases at V and 4 bases at J, with 14 bases between the two ends.

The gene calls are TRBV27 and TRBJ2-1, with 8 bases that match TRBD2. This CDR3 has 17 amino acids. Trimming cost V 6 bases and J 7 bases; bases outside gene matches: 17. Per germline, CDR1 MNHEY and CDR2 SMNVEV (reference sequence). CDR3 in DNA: TGTGCCAGCAGGGGCTTCGGGGGGGCCCTCGGGAGTAATGAGCAGTTCTTC. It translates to CASRGFGGALGSNEQFF.

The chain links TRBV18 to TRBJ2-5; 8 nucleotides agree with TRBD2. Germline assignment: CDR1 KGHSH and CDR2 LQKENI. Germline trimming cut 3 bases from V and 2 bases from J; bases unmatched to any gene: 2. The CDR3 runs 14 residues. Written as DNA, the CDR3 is TGTGCCAGCTCACCTAGCGGGATTCAAGAGACCCAGTACTTC. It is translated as CASSPSGIQETQYF.

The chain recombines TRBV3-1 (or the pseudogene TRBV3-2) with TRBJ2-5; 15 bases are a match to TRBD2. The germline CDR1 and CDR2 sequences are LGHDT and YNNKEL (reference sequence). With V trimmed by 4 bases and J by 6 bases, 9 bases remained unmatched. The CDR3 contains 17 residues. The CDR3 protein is CASSLGLAGGPKKTQYF. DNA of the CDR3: TGTGCCAGCAGCCTAGGACTAGCGGGAGGGCCGAAAAAGACCCAGTACTTC.

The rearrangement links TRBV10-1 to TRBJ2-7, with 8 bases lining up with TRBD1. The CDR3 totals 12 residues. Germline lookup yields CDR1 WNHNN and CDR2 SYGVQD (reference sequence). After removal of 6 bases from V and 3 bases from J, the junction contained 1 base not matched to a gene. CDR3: CASRQGGYEQYF. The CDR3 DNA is TGCGCCAGCAGACAGGGGGGCTACGAGCAGTACTTC.

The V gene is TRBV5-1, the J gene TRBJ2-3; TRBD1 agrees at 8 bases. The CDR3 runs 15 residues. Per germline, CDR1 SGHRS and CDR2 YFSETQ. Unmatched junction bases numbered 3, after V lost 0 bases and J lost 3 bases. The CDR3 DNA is TGCGCCAGCAGCTTGGGACAGGGGATAACAGATACGCAGTATTTT. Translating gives CASSLGQGITDTQYF.

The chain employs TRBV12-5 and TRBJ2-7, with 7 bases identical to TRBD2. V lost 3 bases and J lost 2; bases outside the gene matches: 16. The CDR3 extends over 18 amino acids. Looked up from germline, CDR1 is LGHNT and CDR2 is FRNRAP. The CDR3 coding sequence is TGTGCTAGTGGTTTCCCCTCGGAGATGGGACTATGGGCCTACGAGCAGTACTTC. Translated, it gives CASGFPSEMGLWAYEQYF.

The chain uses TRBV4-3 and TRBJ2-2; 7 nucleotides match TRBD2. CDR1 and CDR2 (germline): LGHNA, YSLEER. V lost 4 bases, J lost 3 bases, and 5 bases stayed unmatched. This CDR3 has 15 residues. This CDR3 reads CASSPTGLYTGELFF. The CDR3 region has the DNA TGCGCCAGCAGCCCGACGGGACTATACACCGGGGAGCTGTTTTTT.

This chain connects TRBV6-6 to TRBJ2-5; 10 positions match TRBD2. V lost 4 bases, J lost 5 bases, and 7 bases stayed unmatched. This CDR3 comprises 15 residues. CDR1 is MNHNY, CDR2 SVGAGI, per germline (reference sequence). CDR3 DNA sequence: TGTGCCAGCAGTTCCAGCGGGGGGGCCGTGGAGACCCAGTACTTC. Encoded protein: CASSSSGGAVETQYF.